This is a list of T cell receptor beta chains from one sample in a study of PD-1 blockade in classical Hodgkin lymphoma. The protocol was immunoSEQ multiplex PCR, while the TCRdb copy is restricted to in-frame clones and leaves out a portion. The sample shows 30,000 or so clones, around 79% of them seen only once. Specimen: peripheral blood mononuclear cells (PBMCs), collected before the fourth cycle of nivolumab. The receptors shown here come from a human donor with classical Hodgkin lymphoma. Each CDR3 is given with its conserved first and last residue.

CDR3aa: CASSQPGLANYGYTF; v_gene: TRBV7-9; len: 15; j_gene: TRBJ1-2
CDR3aa: CASSEKDSTDTQYF; v_gene: TRBV6-4; len: 14; j_gene: TRBJ2-3
CDR3aa: CASSPWQGGNTIYF; v_gene: TRBV27; len: 14; j_gene: TRBJ1-3
CDR3aa: CAQHAREETQYF; v_gene: TRBV30; len: 12; j_gene: TRBJ2-5
CDR3aa: CASSTSGGARDTQYF; v_gene: TRBV5-4; len: 15; j_gene: TRBJ2-3
CDR3aa: CASSLEPRTAGGYTF; v_gene: TRBV11-2; len: 15; j_gene: TRBJ1-2
CDR3aa: CASSGVRRANTGELFF; v_gene: TRBV2; len: 16; j_gene: TRBJ2-2
CDR3aa: CATSRDREGRLNTEAFF; v_gene: TRBV15; len: 17; j_gene: TRBJ1-1
CDR3aa: CASSPGTGNYEQYF; v_gene: TRBV7-6; len: 14; j_gene: TRBJ2-7
CDR3aa: CASSRLAGEPQYF; v_gene: TRBV4-2; len: 13; j_gene: TRBJ2-5
CDR3aa: CASSQASDGKLFF; v_gene: TRBV4-2; len: 13; j_gene: TRBJ1-4